This T cell receptor (beta chain) was recorded in a study of beta chain features in type 1 diabetes. This clone was counted a few times. As yet, its antigen is unknown. The authors sorted CD4+ naive, central memory, regulatory and stem cell-like memory cells via CD45RO/CCR7/CD25/CD127/CD95/CD27. The ends were cut back, 0 bases at V and 5 bases at J, with 14 bases in the middle. Germline V gives CDR1 SGHRS, CDR2 YFSETQ. The CDR3 totals 15 residues. Since all of the isolated RNA was reverse transcribed, expressed TCRB transcripts were what got sequenced. The table came from immunoSEQ multiplex PCR; TCRdb's copy has only in-frame clones and leaves some out. The sample consists of some 150,000 clones, more than 10% of them appearing once. Study-level results: Comparison showed that naive, central memory and Treg TCRB repertoires appeared more similar among patients than among healthy donors. People with Type 1 diabetes carried modestly yet significantly shorter TCRB CDR3s in all four CD4+ subsets. Fewer insertions but more deletions were seen at VDJ junctions in type 1 diabetes patients.

V usage is TRBV5-1 and J usage is TRBJ2-5; maybe TRBD1 (5 bases). Sequenced material: central memory CD4+ T cells from blood. This clonotype was obtained from a man aged 18-30 years with type 1 diabetes. CDR3 bases: TGCGCCAGCAGCTTGGGAGACAGCCATCGGGAGACCCAGTACTTC. Translation: CASSLGDSHRETQYF.